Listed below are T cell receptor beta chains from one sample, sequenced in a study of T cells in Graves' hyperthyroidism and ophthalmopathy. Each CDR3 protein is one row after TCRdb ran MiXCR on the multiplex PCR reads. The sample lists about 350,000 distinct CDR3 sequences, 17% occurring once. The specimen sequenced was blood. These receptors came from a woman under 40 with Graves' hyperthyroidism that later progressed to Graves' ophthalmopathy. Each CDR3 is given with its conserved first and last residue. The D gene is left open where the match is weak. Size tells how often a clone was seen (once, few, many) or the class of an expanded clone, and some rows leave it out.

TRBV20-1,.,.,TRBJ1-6,TGCAGTGCTAGAGTTGGTTCACCCCTCCACTTT,CSARVGSPLHF
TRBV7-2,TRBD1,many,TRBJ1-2,TGTGCCAGCAGCTTAGAAGTTAGACCAGGACAGGCCTATGGCTACACCTTC,CASSLEVRPGQAYGYTF
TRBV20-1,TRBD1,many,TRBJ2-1,TGCAGTGCCGCGCGAGGAACAGGGGAAGAGCAGTTCTTC,CSAARGTGEEQFF
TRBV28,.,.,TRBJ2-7,TGTGCCAGCAGCGAAACAACGTACGAGCAGTACTTC,CASSETTYEQYF
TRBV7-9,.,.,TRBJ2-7,TGTGCCAGCAGTCGCCAGGGTTTGGTTTACGAGCAGTACTTC,CASSRQGLVYEQYF
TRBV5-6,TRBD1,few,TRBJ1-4,TGTGCCAGCAGCGTCGGGGACAGGAAAAAACTGTTTTTT,CASSVGDRKKLFF
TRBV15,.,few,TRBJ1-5,TGTGCCACCAGCAGAGTTTACGGGAAAAATCAGCCCCAGCATTTT,CATSRVYGKNQPQHF
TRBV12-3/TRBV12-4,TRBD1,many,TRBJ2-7,TGTGCCAGCAGCCTAGGACAGGGAATGGGGGAGCAGTACTTC,CASSLGQGMGEQYF
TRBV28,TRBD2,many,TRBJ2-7,TGTGCCAGCAGTCCCAGGACTAGCGGGAGTGGTTACGAGCAGTACTTC,CASSPRTSGSGYEQYF
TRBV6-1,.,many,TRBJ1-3,TGTGCCAGCAGCCAGGGCAGGGTGTCCTCTGGAAACACCATATATTTT,CASSQGRVSSGNTIYF
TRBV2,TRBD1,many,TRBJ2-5,TGTGCCAGCAGGAGCCGAGGGGGCGCAGAGACCCAGTACTTC,CASRSRGGAETQYF
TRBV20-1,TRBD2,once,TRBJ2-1,TGCAGTGCTAGAGGGACTAGCGGGCAGTACAATGAGCAGTTCTTC,CSARGTSGQYNEQFF
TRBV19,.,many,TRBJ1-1,TGTGCCAGTAGTATGGTGGCAGGGTCGAACACTGAAGCTTTCTTT,CASSMVAGSNTEAFF
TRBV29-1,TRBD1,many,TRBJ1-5,TGCAGCGTTGGACAGGGGCAGGGGCAGCCCCAGCATTTT,CSVGQGQGQPQHF
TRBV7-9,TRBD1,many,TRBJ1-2,TGTGCCAGCAGCTTAGGGACAGGTGGCTACACCTTC,CASSLGTGGYTF
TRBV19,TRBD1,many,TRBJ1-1,TGTGCCAGTAACCCTGAGGGGAGGGGGCAAGTGAACACTGAAGCTTTCTTT,CASNPEGRGQVNTEAFF
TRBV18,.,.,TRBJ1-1,TGTGCCAGCTCGCGAGAGAGGGCTGGGGGCTTTGAAGCTTTCTTT,CASSRERAGGFEAFF
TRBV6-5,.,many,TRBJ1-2,TGTGCCAGCAGTTACAACCTAAAATCTCCTGACTACACCTTC,CASSYNLKSPDYTF
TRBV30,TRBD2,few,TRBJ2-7,TGTGCCTGGAGTGTAGGGGCTAGCGGGAGGATTTACGAGCAGTACTTC,CAWSVGASGRIYEQYF
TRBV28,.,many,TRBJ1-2,TGTGCCAGCAGTTTAGAGGGGGGTCTCTATGGCTACACCTTC,CASSLEGGLYGYTF
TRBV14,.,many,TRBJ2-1,TGTGCCAGCAGCCAACTAGGGGGATACAATGAGCAGTTCTTC,CASSQLGGYNEQFF
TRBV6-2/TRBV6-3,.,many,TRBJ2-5,TGTGCCAGCAGTTTCCGAGTAGACGGGAGAAAGACCCAGTACTTC,CASSFRVDGRKTQYF
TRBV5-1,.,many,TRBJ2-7,TGCGCCAGCAGCTCGGACGGCTACGAGCAGTACTTC,CASSSDGYEQYF
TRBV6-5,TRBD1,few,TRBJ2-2,TGTGCCAGCAGTTACTCGGACAGGGGAAACGGGGAGCTGTTTTTT,CASSYSDRGNGELFF
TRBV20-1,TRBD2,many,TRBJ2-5,TGCAGTGCAGGCTTAGCGGGAGTTTCCGGAGAGACCCAGTACTTC,CSAGLAGVSGETQYF
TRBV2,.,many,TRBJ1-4,TGTGCCAGCGATCGGGGGGGCCAGGATAATGAAAAACTGTTTTTT,CASDRGGQDNEKLFF
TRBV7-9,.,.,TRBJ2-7,TGTGCCAGCAACCCGCCGACGGGCTACGAGCAGTACTTC,CASNPPTGYEQYF